This T cell receptor (beta chain) is drawn from a study of T-cell reconstitution after alpha-beta-depleted transplantation in children. Unique molecular identifiers were incorporated during preparation of the TCRbeta library. Via MiXCR, TCRdb re-called the PCR reads, giving one row per CDR3 protein. The repertoire has about 980,000 distinct CDR3 sequences, around 30% of them found once; the top ten carry 28%. Study-wide findings and caveats: Some patients' high day-60 TCRbeta diversity was attributed to recipient cells surviving conditioning. The study reportedly traced alpha-beta T cells about two months after transplant to several hundred expanded graft clones. At one year after transplant, newly produced T cells mostly accounted for T-cell counts and diversity.

The CDR3 totals 13 residues. Trimming took 4 bases from V and 6 from J; bases not matched to a gene: 7. Germline lookup yields CDR1 SQVTM and CDR2 ANQGSEA. In regard to this clonotype: What it binds is not known.

The source of this sequence is a boy in the first two years of life who had a stem cell transplant for SCID, so the T cells may come from the graft donor. The sample was PBMCs, mostly from graft donor cells, taken 360 days after TCRalphabeta/CD19-depleted stem cell transplant. The rearrangement links TRBV29-1 to TRBJ2-7, with TRBD2 matching over 9 bases. Here the CDR3 reads CSVVFAGGREQYF. CDR3 in DNA: TGCAGCGTTGTTTTCGCGGGGGGGCGCGAGCAGTACTTC.